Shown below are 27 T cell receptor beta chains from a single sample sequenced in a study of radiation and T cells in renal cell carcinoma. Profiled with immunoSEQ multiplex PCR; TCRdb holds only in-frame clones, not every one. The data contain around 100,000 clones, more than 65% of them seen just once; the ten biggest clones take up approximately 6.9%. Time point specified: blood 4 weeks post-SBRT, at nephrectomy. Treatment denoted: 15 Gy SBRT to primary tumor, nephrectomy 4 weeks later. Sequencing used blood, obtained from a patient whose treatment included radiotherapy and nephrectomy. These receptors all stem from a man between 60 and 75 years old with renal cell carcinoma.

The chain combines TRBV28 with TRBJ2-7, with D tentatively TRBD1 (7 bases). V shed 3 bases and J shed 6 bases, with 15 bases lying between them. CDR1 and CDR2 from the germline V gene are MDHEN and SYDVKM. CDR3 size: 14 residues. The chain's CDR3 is CASSFPAGQREQYF. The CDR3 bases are TGTGCCAGCAGTTTCCCGGCGGGACAGCGCGAGCAGTACTTC. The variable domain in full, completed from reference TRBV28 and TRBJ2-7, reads DVKVTQSSRYLVKRTGEKVFLECVQDMDHENMFWYRQDPGLGLRLIYFSYDVKMKEKGDIPEGYSVSREKKERFSLILESASTNQTSMYLCASSFPAGQREQYFGPGTRLTVT.

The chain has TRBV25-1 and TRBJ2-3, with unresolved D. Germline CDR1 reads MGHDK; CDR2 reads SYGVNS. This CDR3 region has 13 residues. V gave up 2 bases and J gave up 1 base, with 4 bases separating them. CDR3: CASSEPGTDTQYF. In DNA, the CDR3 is TGTGCCAGCAGTGAACCGGGCACAGATACGCAGTATTTT.

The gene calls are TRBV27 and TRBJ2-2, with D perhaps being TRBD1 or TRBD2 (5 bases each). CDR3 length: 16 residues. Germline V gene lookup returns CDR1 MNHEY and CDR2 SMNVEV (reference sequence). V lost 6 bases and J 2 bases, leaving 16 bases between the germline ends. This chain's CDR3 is CASSLGDRINTGELFF. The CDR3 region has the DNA TGTGCCAGCAGCCTAGGGGACCGGATAAACACCGGGGAGCTGTTTTTT.

CDR3 nucleotide sequence: TGTGCCAGCCTCCCCGGCGGAGCCTACGAGCAGTACTTC. Protein: CASLPGGAYEQYF. The rearrangement links TRBV6-6 to TRBJ2-7; D is unclear. CDR1 MNHNY and CDR2 SVGAGI come from the germline V gene (reference sequence). CDR3 length equals 13 residues. V shed 8 bases and J shed 2 bases, with 13 bases lying between them.

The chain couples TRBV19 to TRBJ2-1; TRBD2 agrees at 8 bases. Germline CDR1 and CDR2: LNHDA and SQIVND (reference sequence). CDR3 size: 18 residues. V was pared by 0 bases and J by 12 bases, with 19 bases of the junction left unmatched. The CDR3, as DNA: TGTGCCAGTAGTATAGACTCACCCCTAGCGGGTGGGCGAGGGGGGCAGTTCTTC. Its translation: CASSIDSPLAGGRGGQFF.

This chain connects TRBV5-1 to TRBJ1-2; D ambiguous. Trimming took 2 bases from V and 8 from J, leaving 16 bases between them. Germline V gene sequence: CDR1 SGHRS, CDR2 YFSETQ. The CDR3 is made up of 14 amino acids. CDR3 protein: CASSFRVGQPGYTF. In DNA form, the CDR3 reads TGCGCCAGCAGCTTCCGTGTTGGGCAGCCGGGCTACACCTTC.

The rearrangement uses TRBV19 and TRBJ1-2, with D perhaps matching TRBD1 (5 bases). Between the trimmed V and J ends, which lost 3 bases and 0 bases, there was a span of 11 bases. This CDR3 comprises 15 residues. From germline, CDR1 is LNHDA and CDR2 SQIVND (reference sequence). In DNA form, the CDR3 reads TGTGCCAGTAGTATCTTGGCGGGGGCTAACTATGGCTACACCTTC. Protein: CASSILAGANYGYTF.

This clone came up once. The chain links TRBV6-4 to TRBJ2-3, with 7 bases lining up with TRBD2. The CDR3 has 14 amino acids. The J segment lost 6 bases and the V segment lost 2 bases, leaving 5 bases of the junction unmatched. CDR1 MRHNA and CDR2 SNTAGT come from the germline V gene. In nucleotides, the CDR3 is TGTGCCAGCAGTGACGGGGGAGGGCCGGATACGCAGTATTTT. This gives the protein CASSDGGGPDTQYF.

The CDR3 loop is CASRGGGLTFYEQYF. The CDR3 DNA is TGTGCCAGCAGGGGAGGGGGGCTAACCTTCTACGAGCAGTACTTC. The chain employs TRBV7-2 and TRBJ2-7, with D possibly TRBD2 on 7 matching bases. In germline, CDR1 is SGHTA, CDR2 FQGNSA. The CDR3 has 15 amino acids. V lost 6 bases and J 3 bases, leaving 18 bases between the germline ends.

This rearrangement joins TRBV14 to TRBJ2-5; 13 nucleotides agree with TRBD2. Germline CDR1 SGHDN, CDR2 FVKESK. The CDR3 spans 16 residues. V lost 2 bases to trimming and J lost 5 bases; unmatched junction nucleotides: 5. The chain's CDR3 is CASSQTGTSGKETQYF. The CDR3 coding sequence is TGTGCCAGCAGCCAAACCGGGACTAGCGGGAAGGAGACCCAGTACTTC.

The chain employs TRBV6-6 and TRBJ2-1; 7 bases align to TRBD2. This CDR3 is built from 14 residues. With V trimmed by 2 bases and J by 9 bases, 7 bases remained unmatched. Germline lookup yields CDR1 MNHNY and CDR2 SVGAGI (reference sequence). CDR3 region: CASSYAGDPTEQFF. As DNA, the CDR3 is TGTGCCAGCAGTTACGCGGGAGATCCCACTGAGCAGTTCTTC.

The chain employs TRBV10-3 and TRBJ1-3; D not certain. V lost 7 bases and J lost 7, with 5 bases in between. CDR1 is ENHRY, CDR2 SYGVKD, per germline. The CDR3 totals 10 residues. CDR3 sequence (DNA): TGTGCCATCACCGGGAACACCATATATTTT. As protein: CAITGNTIYF.

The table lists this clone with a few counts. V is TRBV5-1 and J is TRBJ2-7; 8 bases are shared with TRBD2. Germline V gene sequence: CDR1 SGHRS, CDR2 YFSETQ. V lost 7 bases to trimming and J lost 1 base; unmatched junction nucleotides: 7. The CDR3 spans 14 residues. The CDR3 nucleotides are TGCGCCAGCCATACTAGCGGACCATCCTACGAGCAGTACTTC. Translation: CASHTSGPSYEQYF.

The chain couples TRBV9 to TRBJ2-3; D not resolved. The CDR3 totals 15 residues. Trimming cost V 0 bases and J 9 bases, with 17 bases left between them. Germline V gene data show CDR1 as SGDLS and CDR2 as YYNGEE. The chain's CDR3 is CASSVDSTPTSTQYF. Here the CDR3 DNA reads TGTGCCAGCAGCGTAGATAGCACTCCCACTTCAACGCAGTATTTT. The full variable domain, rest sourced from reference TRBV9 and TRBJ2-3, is DSGVTQTPKHLITATGQRVTLRCSPRSGDLSVYWYQQSLDQGLQFLIQYYNGEERAKGNILERFSAQQFPDLHSELNLSSLELGDSALYFCASSVDSTPTSTQYFGPGTRLTVL.

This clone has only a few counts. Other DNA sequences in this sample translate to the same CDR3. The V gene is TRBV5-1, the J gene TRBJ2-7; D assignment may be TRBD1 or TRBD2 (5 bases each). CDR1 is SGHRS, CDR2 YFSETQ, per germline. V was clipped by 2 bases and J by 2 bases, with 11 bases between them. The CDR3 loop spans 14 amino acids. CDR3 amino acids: CASSFLGGTYEQYF. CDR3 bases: TGCGCCAGCAGCTTTCTTGGGGGAACCTACGAGCAGTACTTC.

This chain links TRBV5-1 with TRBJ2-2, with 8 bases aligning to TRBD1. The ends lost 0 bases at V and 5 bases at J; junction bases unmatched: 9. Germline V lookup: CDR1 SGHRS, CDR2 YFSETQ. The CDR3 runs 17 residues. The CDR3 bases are TGCGCCAGCAGCTTGGTTGGCAGGGGGCGATGGACCGGGGAGCTGTTTTTT. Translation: CASSLVGRGRWTGELFF. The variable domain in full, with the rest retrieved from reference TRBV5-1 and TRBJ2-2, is KAGVTQTPRYLIKTRGQQVTLSCSPISGHRSVSWYQQTPGQGLQFLFEYFSETQRNKGNFPGRFSGRQFSNSRSEMNVSTLELGDSALYLCASSLVGRGRWTGELFFGEGSRLTVL.

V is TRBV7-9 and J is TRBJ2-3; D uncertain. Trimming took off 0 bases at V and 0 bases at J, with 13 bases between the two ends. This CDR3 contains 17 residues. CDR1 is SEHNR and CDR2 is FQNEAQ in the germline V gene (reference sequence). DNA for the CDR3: TGTGCCAGCAGCTTAGCGTTAATCCGGCTTAGCACAGATACGCAGTATTTT. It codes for CASSLALIRLSTDTQYF.

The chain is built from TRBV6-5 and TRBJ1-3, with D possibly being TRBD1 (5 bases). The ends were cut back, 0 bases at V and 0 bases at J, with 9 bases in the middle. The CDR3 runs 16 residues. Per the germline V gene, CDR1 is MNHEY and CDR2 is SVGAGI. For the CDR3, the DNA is TGTGCCAGCAGTTACTCGAGGGGTTTCTCTGGAAACACCATATATTTT. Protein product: CASSYSRGFSGNTIYF.

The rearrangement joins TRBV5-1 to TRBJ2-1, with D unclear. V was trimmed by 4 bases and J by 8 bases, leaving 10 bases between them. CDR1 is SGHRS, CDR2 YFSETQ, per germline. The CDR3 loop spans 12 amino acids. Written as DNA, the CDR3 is TGCGCCAGCAGCGTCGTCACCGATGAGCAGTTCTTC. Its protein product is CASSVVTDEQFF.

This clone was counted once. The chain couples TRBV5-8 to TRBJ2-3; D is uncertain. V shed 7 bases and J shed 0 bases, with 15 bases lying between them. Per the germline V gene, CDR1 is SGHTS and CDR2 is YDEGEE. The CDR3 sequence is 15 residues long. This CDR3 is CASPVARPSTDTQYF. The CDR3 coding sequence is TGTGCCAGCCCGGTGGCGCGGCCTAGCACAGATACGCAGTATTTT.

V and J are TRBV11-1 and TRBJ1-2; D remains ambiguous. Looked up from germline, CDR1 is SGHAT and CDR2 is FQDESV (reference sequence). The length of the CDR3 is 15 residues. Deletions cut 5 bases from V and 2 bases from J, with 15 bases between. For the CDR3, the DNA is TGTGCCAGCAGCCCTATTTCACGGGGAAACTATGGCTACACCTTC. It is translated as CASSPISRGNYGYTF. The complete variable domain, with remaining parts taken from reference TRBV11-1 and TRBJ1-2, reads EAEVAQSPRYKITEKSQAVAFWCDPISGHATLYWYRQILGQGPELLVQFQDESVVDDSQLPKDRFSAERLKGVDSTLKIQPAELGDSAMYLCASSPISRGNYGYTFGSGTRLTVV.

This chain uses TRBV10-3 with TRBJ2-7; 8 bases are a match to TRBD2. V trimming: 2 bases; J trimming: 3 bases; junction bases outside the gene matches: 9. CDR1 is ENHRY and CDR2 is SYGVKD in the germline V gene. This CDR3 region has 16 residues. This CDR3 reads CAISEGTSIQFYEQYF. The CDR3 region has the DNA TGTGCCATCAGTGAGGGGACTAGTATTCAATTCTACGAGCAGTACTTC.

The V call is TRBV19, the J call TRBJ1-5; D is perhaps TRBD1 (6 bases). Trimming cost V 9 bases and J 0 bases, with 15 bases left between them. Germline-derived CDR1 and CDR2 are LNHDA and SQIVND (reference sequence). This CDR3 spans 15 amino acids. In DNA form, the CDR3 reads TGTGCCAGCCACGAACAGGGTTATAGCAATCAGCCCCAGCATTTT. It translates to CASHEQGYSNQPQHF.

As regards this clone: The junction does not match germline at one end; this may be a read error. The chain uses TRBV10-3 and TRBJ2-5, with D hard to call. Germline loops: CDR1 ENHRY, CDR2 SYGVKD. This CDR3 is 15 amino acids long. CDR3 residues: CAISELSGLQKTQYF. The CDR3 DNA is TGTGCCATCAGTGAACTGTCAGGTCTCCAAAAGACCCAGTACTTC.

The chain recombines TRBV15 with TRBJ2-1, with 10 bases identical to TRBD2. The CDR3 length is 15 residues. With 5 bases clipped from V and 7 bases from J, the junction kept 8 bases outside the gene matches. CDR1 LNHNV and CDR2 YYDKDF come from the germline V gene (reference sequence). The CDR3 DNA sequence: TGTGCCACCAGCGCACCGGGACTAGCGAGGAATGAGCAGTTCTTC. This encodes CATSAPGLARNEQFF. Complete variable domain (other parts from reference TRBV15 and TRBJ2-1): DAMVIQNPRYQVTQFGKPVTLSCSQTLNHNVMYWYQQKSSQAPKLLFHYYDKDFNNEADTPDNFQSRRPNTSFCFLDIRSPGLGDTAMYLCATSAPGLARNEQFFGPGTRLTVL.

This CDR3 is CASKVGQGTGANVLTF. The CDR3 region has the DNA TGTGCCAGTAAGGTAGGACAGGGAACCGGGGCCAACGTCCTGACTTTC. The chain uses TRBV19 and TRBJ2-6; 8 positions agree with TRBD1. The length of the CDR3 is 16 residues. Germline lookup yields CDR1 LNHDA and CDR2 SQIVND (reference sequence). The junction had 9 bases not matched to a gene; V was cut back by 7 bases and J by 4 bases.

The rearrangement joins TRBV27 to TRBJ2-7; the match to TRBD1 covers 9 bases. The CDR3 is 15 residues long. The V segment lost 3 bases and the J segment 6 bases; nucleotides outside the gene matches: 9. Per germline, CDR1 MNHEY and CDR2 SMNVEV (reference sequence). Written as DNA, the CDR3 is TGTGCCAGCAGTTTCTCAGGACAGGGGCTGGGCGAGCAGTACTTC. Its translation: CASSFSGQGLGEQYF.